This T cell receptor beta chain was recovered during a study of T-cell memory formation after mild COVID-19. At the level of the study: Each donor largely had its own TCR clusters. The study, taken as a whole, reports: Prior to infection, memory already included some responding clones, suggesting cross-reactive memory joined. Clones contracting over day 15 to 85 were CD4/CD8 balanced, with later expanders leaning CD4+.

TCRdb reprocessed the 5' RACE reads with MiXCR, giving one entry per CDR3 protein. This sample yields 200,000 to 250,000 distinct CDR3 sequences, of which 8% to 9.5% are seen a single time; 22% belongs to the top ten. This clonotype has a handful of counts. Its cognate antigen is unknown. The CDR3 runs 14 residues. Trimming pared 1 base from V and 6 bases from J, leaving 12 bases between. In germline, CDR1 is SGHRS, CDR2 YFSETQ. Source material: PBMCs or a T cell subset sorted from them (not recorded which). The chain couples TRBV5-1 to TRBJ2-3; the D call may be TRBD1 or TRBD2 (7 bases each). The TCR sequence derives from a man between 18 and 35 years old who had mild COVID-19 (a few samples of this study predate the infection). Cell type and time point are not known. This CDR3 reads CASSLSRGGDTQYF. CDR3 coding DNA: TGCGCCAGCAGCTTGTCCAGGGGGGGTGATACGCAGTATTTT.